This TCR beta chain was identified in a study of OX40 agonist ivuxolimab in advanced cancers. On the study more broadly: A partial response was reached by three patients: one with hepatocellular carcinoma and two with cutaneous melanoma.

As for this clone: Its antigen is not identified.

Whole-study findings and limits: The 0.1-3.0 mg/kg partial responders had among the lowest clonal expansion.

Libraries were prepared by immunoSEQ multiplex PCR; TCRdb keeps only in-frame clonotypes and omits some of them. In the table there are about 67,000 clones, about 89% of which are singletons. CDR1 and CDR2 from the germline V gene are SGHAT and FQNNGV. Trimming stripped 1 base from V and 1 base from J, with 7 bases between. There are 14 residues in the CDR3. The input for sequencing was CD4+ or CD8+ T cells sorted from blood, taken in a trial of the OX40 agonist ivuxolimab. The receptor's source is an adult with an advanced solid tumor such as melanoma, head and neck, liver or kidney cancer. The chain employs TRBV11-2 and TRBJ2-5, with D hard to call. CDR3 protein: CASSLGVAQETQYF. CDR3 nucleotide sequence: TGTGCCAGCAGCTTAGGGGTTGCCCAAGAGACCCAGTACTTC.